The T cell receptor beta chain described here comes from a study of shared clonotypes between healthy human individuals (TCRdb year 2020). For context, the study as a whole: The cohort included a few men and two women between 18 and 49 years of age. Per donor, three plates each were used for CD4 naive and CD4 memory, two for CD8 naive, and one for CD8 memory. To estimate repertoire size and how much clonotypes are shared between individuals, the study performed deep sequencing of blood TCR repertoires from five healthy adults. Libraries were prepared and TCR repertoires were sequenced by different laboratories using diverse techniques, in order to increase sequencing depth and limit assay-specific biases. Between about 0.94 and 10 billion PBMCs per donor were obtained by leukapheresis.

In regard to this clone: The antigen this receptor binds is unknown. Base qualities are not at hand, and no much larger clone is one base apart. This CDR3 is also generated by other DNA sequences in the sample.

V is shortened by 4 bases, J by 0 bases, and the region joining them spans 5 bases. There are 14 amino acids in the CDR3, from cysteine to phenylalanine inclusive. Only the CDR3 DNA stays, 42 bases, in frame from base 1. Sequences SGHRS (CDR1) and YFSETQ (CDR2) are obtained from the germline V gene. Healthy HIV-negative adults with no recently reported acute infections or vaccinations were included as donors. Every donor was a Caucasian adult residing in Nashville, Tennessee, USA. CD4+ T cells were enriched by magnetic negative selection; naive cells were then positively selected on CD45RA, and the negative fraction formed the memory subset. Blood was collected by leukapheresis, and PBMCs were isolated by Ficoll-Histopaque density gradient centrifugation and then cryopreserved in liquid nitrogen vapor phase. Analytical flow cytometry was used to check the purity and quantity of every magnetically sorted T cell population. From each sorted fraction, genomic DNA was isolated and quantified by UV absorbance on a Nanodrop 2000c.

On the study overall, not on this receptor specifically: The small number of donors limited the genetic and exposure-history diversity represented. Pairwise subsampling indicated that sequencing depth was expected to affect the degree of clonotype sharing among donors. Estimated clonotype richness was generally larger for naive than for memory subsets. Higher generation probabilities were observed for clonotypes shared by all four sorted-subset donors than for non-shared clonotypes. Sampling was restricted to blood, and TCR repertoires in tissues likely differ from the TCR repertoires found in blood. Sharing across several donors was observed for roughly 5.4% of naive CD4, about 4% of naive CD8, over 2% of memory CD4, and less than 0.45% of memory CD8 clonotypes. Even with the large sequencing depth, rarefaction of the sorted-subset datasets indicated that sequencing was incomplete.

Using the deep immunoSEQ assay, multiplex PCR amplified TCR CDR3 regions from genomic DNA. Extracted genomic DNA from each cell subset was spread evenly across all wells of several immunoSEQ 96-well plates, with each plate serving as a replicate. Each replicate PCR for sorted subsets received 200 ng genomic DNA, equal to 30,000 or so T cell genomes. The purified libraries were quantified using a Qubit 3.0 fluorometer, sized with a Bioanalyzer 2100, and then quantified again using the KAPA Library Quantification kit. Each immunoSEQ 96-well plate was sequenced on its own single-read 150-cycle Illumina NextSeq 550 flow cell. In the authors' own workflow: Because only junctional sequences without quality scores were contained in the immunoSEQ output, filtering matching that applied to full-length reads could not be performed. Sequences were annotated with PyIR, a Python wrapper for IgBLAST v1.9, using IMGT germline references to assign V/J genes and CDR3. Any read was removed if the V/J assignment was weak (E-value above 1e-6), the CDR3 was missing, or the read contained stop codons, out-of-frame junctions, or ambiguous translated residues. V3J clonotypes were defined as sequences sharing the same inferred V gene, J gene, and CDR3 amino acid sequence. To compute the percentage overlap between repertoires, the number of shared unique clonotypes was divided by the size of the smaller repertoire. Three approaches were used to assess repertoire richness: RTK rarefaction, the Chao1 estimator, and Recon v2.1 estimates of unobserved clonotypes. OLGA was used to compute generation probabilities for all TCRbeta clonotypes that the gDNA method yielded from a few donors. Sourced from immuneACCESS, this table was stored by TCRdb with only in-frame sequences that have V and J called. A share of the clones is absent; for the studies checked, an unresolved V gene accounts for under half, and the remainder has no known explanation. V, J and clone size are those of that table, while D and trimming were read from the DNA. Here the sample has a few million clones; approximately 93% occur a single time. Together, the top ten hold under 0.45% of the sample.

This TCR was recovered from a man between 18 and 29 years old in good health. Some clones in this sample may be carry-over from other donors' samples. Recombination joined TRBV5-1 with TRBJ2-6, with the D gene too uncertain to name. The sample consisted of naive CD4+ T cells from PBMCs. The cell subset or site label of this sample denotes: CD45RA+ positively selected. For the CDR3, the sequence is CASSPSSGANVLTF. The nucleotides are TGCGCCAGCAGCCCCAGCTCTGGGGCCAACGTCCTGACTTTC.